These T cell receptor beta chains were read from a single sample in a study of T cell responses to AZD1222 COVID-19 vaccine. Some clones are missing from TCRdb's copy, which holds only in-frame ones; the method was immunoSEQ multiplex PCR. Among 140,000 to 150,000 clones, under 95% were seen once, and the ten largest hold less than 5.5%. Specimen: peripheral blood, collected on day 0 of AZD1222 vaccination. These receptors all come from an adult in good health. CDR3s include the opening cysteine and the closing phenylalanine or tryptophan. D genes are given only for firm matches. The listing skips clone size in some rows; elsewhere it reads once, few, many or a size class.

d_call j_call v_call clone_size cdr3_nt cdr3_aa
. TRBJ2-3 TRBV29-1 . TGCAGCGCCGGAGCTAGCGACAGCACAGATACGCAGTATTTT CSAGASDSTDTQYF
. TRBJ1-2 TRBV28 . TGTGCCAGCAGTCCCCCACAGGGAACCTATGGCTACACCTTC CASSPPQGTYGYTF
TRBD1 TRBJ2-7 TRBV27 . TGTGCCAGCAGTTTAACAGGGGTAAACTACGAGCAGTACTTC CASSLTGVNYEQYF
TRBD2 TRBJ2-1 TRBV5-1 . TGCGCCAGCAGCTTGGGGACTAGCGGGAATGAGCAGTTCTTC CASSLGTSGNEQFF
. TRBJ2-1 TRBV20-1 . TGCAGTGTTTCGCACTCCAATGAGCAGTTCTTC CSVSHSNEQFF
TRBD1 TRBJ2-3 TRBV5-1 once TGCGCCAGCAGCCCGGGACAGGACACAGATACGCAGTATTTT CASSPGQDTDTQYF
. TRBJ1-1 TRBV7-2 once TGTGCCAGCAGTCCACGGGCAGGGTCGGGAACTGAAGCTTTCTTT CASSPRAGSGTEAFF
. TRBJ1-1 TRBV27 . TGTGCCAGCAGTTTGGCCCCCCGTATCACTGAAGCTTTCTTT CASSLAPRITEAFF
. TRBJ1-2 TRBV11-2 . TGTGCCAGCAGCTTAAGAAAGGACAGAGTCTACTATGGCTACACCTTC CASSLRKDRVYYGYTF
. TRBJ1-2 TRBV11-3 . TGTGCCAGCAGCTTAGAGGAATTTGCGGCCGCTAACTATGGCTACACCTTC CASSLEEFAAANYGYTF
. TRBJ2-7 TRBV6-5 . TGTGCCAGCAGACCCCGGTTGGGTTTGGACGAGCAGTACTTC CASRPRLGLDEQYF
. TRBJ2-1 TRBV27 . TGTGCCAGCAGTTTACGAGGCTCCGACAGTTTCTCCTACAATGAGCAGTTCTTC CASSLRGSDSFSYNEQFF
. TRBJ1-1 TRBV5-1 . TGCGCCAGCAGCCCGGATAAGGGTGGGACTGAAGCTTTCTTT CASSPDKGGTEAFF
. TRBJ2-3 TRBV4-1 . TGCGCCAGCAGCCAAGAGGGACGCCTTCCAGATACGCAGTATTTT CASSQEGRLPDTQYF
. TRBJ2-3 TRBV6-5 few TGTGCCAGCATTACAGGGCCCTATACAGATACGCAGTATTTT CASITGPYTDTQYF
. TRBJ1-2 TRBV3-1/TRBV3-2 . TGTGCCAGCAGCCAAGGTGGGACCGCTCCCTTTTCCAACTATGGCTACACCTTC CASSQGGTAPFSNYGYTF
. TRBJ1-4 TRBV4-1 . TGCGCCAGCAGCACCCGGGCCGTTCTTAATGAAAAACTGTTTTTT CASSTRAVLNEKLFF
. TRBJ1-5 TRBV28 . TGTGCCAGCAGTTTGGGCTCAGGGGCTTATGGCAATCAGCCCCAGCATTTT CASSLGSGAYGNQPQHF
. TRBJ1-3 TRBV6-5 few TGTGCCAGCAGTCTTATCGGGGGCTCTGGAAACACCATATATTTT CASSLIGGSGNTIYF
. TRBJ1-1 TRBV12-3/TRBV12-4 . TGTGCCAGCAGTTTAGGGATTGAAGCTTTCTTT CASSLGIEAFF
. TRBJ2-1 TRBV14 . TGTGCCAGCAGCCAAAGTTATCTGAGGCAGTTCTTC CASSQSYLRQFF
TRBD2 TRBJ2-1 TRBV6-2/TRBV6-3 . TGTGCCAGCAGTCCCCAGTTCGGGGGGAACGAGCAGTTCTTC CASSPQFGGNEQFF
TRBD2 TRBJ2-7 TRBV5-1 once TGCGCCAGCAGTAGGATCCTAGCGGGAGTGGAGGTGGACGAGCAGTACTTC CASSRILAGVEVDEQYF